This T cell receptor beta chain was sequenced during a study of Graves' ophthalmopathy and Graves' hyperthyroidism. A remark on this clonotype: Its antigen is undetermined.

Other autoimmune diseases, uncontrolled infections, pregnancy or lactation excluded patients from enrollment. Investigators amplified TCR beta CDR3 regions from RNA transcripts. First-round RT-PCR with HTBI primers preceded a second-round multiplex PCR. TCRdb re-called the multiplex PCR reads through MiXCR, storing one row per CDR3 protein. Among more than 1,000,000 distinct CDR3 sequences listed, less than 45% were seen once. Findings and limits, study-wide: Blood samples also showed most expanded thyroid clonotypes exceeding 0.001 frequency.

This TCR derives from an adult man with Graves' hyperthyroidism. What was sequenced was peripheral blood or thyroid tissue (not recorded which).

The CDR3 here is CASTIYLGRGELFF. CDR3 coding DNA: TGTGCCAGTACTATTTATTTGGGACGCGGGGAGCTGTTTTTT. The rearrangement links TRBV19 to TRBJ2-2; TRBD1 or TRBD2 may be the D gene (5 bases each). The CDR3 is made up of 14 amino acids. Germline V gives CDR1 LNHDA, CDR2 SQIVND (reference sequence). V was shortened by 7 bases and J by 7 bases, with 16 bases between the two germline ends.